Sequencing of this TCR beta chain was carried out in a study of T cell repertoires in cytomegalovirus infection. The ends lost 2 bases at V and 4 bases at J; junction bases unmatched: 3. CDR3 length: 15 amino acids. The germline CDR1 and CDR2 sequences are MDHEN and SYDVKM. This clonotype was seen repeatedly, ten times or more. TCRdb reanalysed the reads using MiXCR and keeps one entry per CDR3 protein. Of a few hundred thousand distinct CDR3 sequences listed, approximately 18% were seen once; the top ten hold approximately 10%. Sequenced: PBMCs. This receptor was obtained from a human donor in good health (CMV status not recorded). Some clones in this sample may be carry-over from other donors' samples. This sequence joins TRBV28 and TRBJ2-7, with 12 bases aligning to TRBD1. Written as DNA, the CDR3 is TGTGCCAGCAGTTTAATGGGACAGGGGGCTTACGAGCAGTACTTC. Translating gives CASSLMGQGAYEQYF.